This entry describes one TCR beta chain. Its antigen is unidentified. Germline V gene lookup returns CDR1 SNHLY and CDR2 FYNNEI. CDR3 size: 13 residues. The ends lost 6 bases at V and 11 bases at J; junction bases unmatched: 5. The data belong to a study of graft-versus-host responses after intestinal transplantation. Study details: All of the recipients had induction that used anti-thymocyte globulin, then tacrolimus and steroids for approximately 3 years.

Points from the study as a whole: GvH clones were identified in recipient marrow, with some first appearing in ileum or blood.

TCRdb's table, derived via immunoSEQ multiplex PCR, lists solely in-frame clones and lacks some. The sample lists around 49,000 clones, roughly 90% occurring once. The source material was unstimulated CD4+ T cells sorted from spleen or lymph node cells, sampled before transplant. This receptor was taken from a human donor who was the organ donor for an intestinal transplant. The gene calls are TRBV2 and TRBJ2-1, with TRBD2 identical over 12 bases. CDR3: CASRLTSGGQQFF. As DNA, the CDR3 is TGTGCCAGCAGGCTGACTAGCGGGGGACAGCAGTTCTTC.